The following is a TCR beta chain sequence with its context. Its antigen is not identified. These data come from a study of T cell responses to AZD1222 COVID-19 vaccine. Study-wide background: Combined were second doses at about 4 or about 12 weeks. The study, taken as a whole, reports: No repertoire was sampled before or during the peak T cell response, only after it. Spike-wide coverage was observed for vaccine-associated CD4 TCRs, with dominant responses at 160-218 and 743-854. Just a handful of people given AZD1222 tested seropositive at baseline.

The table came from immunoSEQ multiplex PCR; TCRdb's copy has only in-frame clones and leaves some out. The sample has some 110,000 clones, more than 80% seen once; the top ten hold 3.1%. CDR1 is LGHNA and CDR2 is YNFKEQ in the germline V gene. The CDR3 loop spans 15 amino acids. The V end lost 0 bases, the J end lost 7 bases, and 15 bases lay between the germline ends. The sample consisted of peripheral blood, taken on day 0 of AZD1222 vaccination. The receptor was isolated from an adult in good health. The chain combines TRBV4-2 with TRBJ1-1; the D gene is possibly TRBD1 (6 bases). CDR3 sequence reads: CASSQDGGGAFEAFF. CDR3 DNA: TGTGCCAGCAGCCAAGATGGGGGGGGCGCTTTTGAAGCTTTCTTT.